The T cell receptor beta chain under discussion was sequenced for a study of post-analysis software for immune sequencing data. Unique molecular identifiers featured in each of the TCR beta cDNA libraries. T cells, 1 to 10 million of them, yielded approximately 530,000 cDNA molecules. TCRdb processed the PCR reads anew with MiXCR; each CDR3 protein has one entry. This table holds roughly 540,000 distinct CDR3 sequences, approximately 31% found once. General study results and limits: Elevated frequency relative to controls characterized several TRBV segments in patients, TRBV5-6, TRBV5-1 and TRBV20-1 among them.

CDR3 length: 14 residues. Trimming removed 5 bases from V and 6 bases from J, with 14 bases in between. Germline V gene sequence: CDR1 LNHDA, CDR2 SQIVND (reference sequence). In this sample, this clonotype turned up a few times. Its antigen is as yet unknown. The gene calls are TRBV19 and TRBJ2-1, with D possibly being TRBD2 (5 bases). The sequence derives from a girl between 2 and 17 years old with multiple sclerosis. Sequencing input: blood. CDR3 sequence reads: CASSPSDWFNEQFF. The CDR3 DNA reads as TGTGCCAGTAGTCCCTCGGACTGGTTCAATGAGCAGTTCTTC.